The entry that follows covers one T cell receptor (beta chain) sequence. This sample stems from a study of T cell changes during pregnancy in multiple sclerosis. Using immunoSEQ multiplex PCR, the repertoire was profiled, and TCRdb retains in-frame clones only, with some absent. The repertoire holds about 48,000 clones, with approximately 92% as singletons. Trimming took off 0 bases at V and 6 bases at J, with 14 bases between the two ends. CDR3 size: 16 residues. The germline CDR1 and CDR2 sequences are MGHRA and YSYEKL. The chain combines TRBV4-1 with TRBJ1-4, with D possibly being TRBD1 (6 bases). The sample here was CD4+ T cells from peripheral blood mononuclear cells, taken in the second trimester of pregnancy. The source is a female donor in good health, enrolled as a control in a pregnancy study. The chain's CDR3 is CASSQEGTGSYEKLFF. CDR3 coding DNA: TGCGCCAGCAGCCAAGAGGGAACAGGGTCTTATGAAAAACTGTTTTTT.